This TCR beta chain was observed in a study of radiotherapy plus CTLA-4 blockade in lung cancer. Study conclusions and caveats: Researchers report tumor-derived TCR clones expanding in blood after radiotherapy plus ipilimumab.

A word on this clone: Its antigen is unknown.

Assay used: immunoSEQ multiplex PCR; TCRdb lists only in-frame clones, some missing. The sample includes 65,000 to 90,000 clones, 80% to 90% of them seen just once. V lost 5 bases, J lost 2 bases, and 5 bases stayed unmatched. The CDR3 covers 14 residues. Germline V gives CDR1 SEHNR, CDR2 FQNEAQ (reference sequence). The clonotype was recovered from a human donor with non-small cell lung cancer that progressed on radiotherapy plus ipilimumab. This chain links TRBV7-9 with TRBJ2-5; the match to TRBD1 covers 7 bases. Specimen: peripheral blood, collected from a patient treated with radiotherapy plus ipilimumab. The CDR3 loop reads CASSKGGGQETQYF. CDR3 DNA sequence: TGTGCCAGCAGCAAAGGGGGCGGGCAAGAGACCCAGTACTTC.